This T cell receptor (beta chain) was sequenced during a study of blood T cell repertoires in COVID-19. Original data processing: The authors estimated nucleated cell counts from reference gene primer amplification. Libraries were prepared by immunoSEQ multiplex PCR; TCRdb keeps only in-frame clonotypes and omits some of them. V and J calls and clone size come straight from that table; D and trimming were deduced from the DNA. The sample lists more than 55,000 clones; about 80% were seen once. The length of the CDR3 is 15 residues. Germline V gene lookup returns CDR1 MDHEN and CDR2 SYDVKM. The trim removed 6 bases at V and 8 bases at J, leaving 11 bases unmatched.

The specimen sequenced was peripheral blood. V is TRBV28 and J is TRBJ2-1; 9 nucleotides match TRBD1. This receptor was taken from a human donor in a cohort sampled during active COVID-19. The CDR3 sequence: CASSPSGQGLDEQFF. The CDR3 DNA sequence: TGTGCCAGCAGCCCCTCGGGACAGGGTTTGGATGAGCAGTTCTTC.